This T cell receptor (beta chain) came from a study of CD4 T cells in relation to SARS-CoV-2 and coronaviruses. In the study overall: TCR beta CDR3s were sequenced after roughly eleven-day antigen culture of PBMCs. The restricting HLA molecule for shared crossreactive spike epitopes was mapped. Broader study findings: No donor gave both pre-pandemic and post-infection samples.

Libraries were prepared by immunoSEQ multiplex PCR; TCRdb keeps only in-frame clonotypes and omits some of them. The sample lists tens of thousands of clones, approximately 81% occurring once. This CDR3 has 15 amino acids. Between the trimmed V and J ends, which lost 5 bases and 1 base, there was a span of 9 bases. CDR1 and CDR2 from the germline V gene are SGHAT and FQNNGV. As regards this clone: Its target is unknown.

This clonotype originated in an adult with COVID-19. The chain couples TRBV11-2 to TRBJ2-6, with D hard to call. Specimen: naive CD4+ T cells from PBMCs, cultured in vitro. Subset meaning: naive CD4+ T cells isolated by negative enrichment. The CDR3 protein is CASSESLSGANVLTF. In DNA form, the CDR3 reads TGTGCCAGCAGCGAATCACTATCTGGGGCCAACGTCCTGACTTTC.